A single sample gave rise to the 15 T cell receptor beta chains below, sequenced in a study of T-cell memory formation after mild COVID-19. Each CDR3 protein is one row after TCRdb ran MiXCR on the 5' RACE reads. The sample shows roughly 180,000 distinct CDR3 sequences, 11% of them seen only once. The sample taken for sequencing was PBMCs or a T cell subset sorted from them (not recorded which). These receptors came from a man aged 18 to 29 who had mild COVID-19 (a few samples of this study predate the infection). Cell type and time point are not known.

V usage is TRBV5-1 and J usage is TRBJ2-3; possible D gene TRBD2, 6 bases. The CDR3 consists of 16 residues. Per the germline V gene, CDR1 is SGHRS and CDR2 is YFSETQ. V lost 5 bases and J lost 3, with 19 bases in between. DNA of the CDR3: TGCGCCAGCAGACCGGTCGGGCTAGCGAGGACAGATACGCAGTATTTT. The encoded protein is CASRPVGLARTDTQYF.

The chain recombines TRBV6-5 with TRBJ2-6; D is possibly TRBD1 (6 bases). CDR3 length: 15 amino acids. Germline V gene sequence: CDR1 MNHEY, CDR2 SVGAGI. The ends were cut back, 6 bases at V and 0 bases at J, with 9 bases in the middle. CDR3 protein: CASRGGPSGANVLTF. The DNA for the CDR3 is TGTGCCAGCAGAGGGGGTCCCTCTGGGGCCAACGTCCTGACTTTC.

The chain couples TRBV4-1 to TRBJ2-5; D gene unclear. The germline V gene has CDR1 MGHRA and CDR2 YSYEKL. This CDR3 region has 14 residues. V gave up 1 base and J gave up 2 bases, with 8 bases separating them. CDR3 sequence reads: CASSQAPAQETQYF. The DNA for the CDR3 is TGCGCCAGCAGCCAAGCACCTGCACAAGAGACCCAGTACTTC.

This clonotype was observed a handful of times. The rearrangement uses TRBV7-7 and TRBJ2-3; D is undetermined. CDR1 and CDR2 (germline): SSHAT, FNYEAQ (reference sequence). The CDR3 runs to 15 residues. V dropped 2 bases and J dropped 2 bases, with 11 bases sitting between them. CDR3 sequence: CASSLSVSATDTQYF. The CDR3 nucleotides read TGTGCCAGCAGCTTATCGGTCAGTGCCACAGATACGCAGTATTTT. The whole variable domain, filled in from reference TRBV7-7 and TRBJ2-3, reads GAGVSQSPRYKVTKRGQDVTLRCDPISSHATLYWYQQALGQGPEFLTYFNYEAQPDKSGLPSDRFSAERPEGSISTLTIQRTEQRDSAMYRCASSLSVSATDTQYFGPGTRLTVL.

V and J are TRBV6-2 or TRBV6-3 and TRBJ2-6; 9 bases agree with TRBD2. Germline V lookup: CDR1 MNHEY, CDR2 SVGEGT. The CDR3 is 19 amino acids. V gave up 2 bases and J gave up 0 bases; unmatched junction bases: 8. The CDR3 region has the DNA TGTGCCAGCAGTTACAAAAGCGGGGGGCCGGACTCTGGGGCCAACGTCCTGACTTTC. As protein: CASSYKSGGPDSGANVLTF.

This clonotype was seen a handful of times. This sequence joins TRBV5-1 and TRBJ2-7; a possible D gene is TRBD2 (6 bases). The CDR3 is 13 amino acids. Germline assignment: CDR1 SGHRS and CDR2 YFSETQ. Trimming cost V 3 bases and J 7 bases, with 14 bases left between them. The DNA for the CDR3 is TGCGCCAGCAGCTCCGGGCCCGGGGGAGAGCAGTACGTC. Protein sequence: CASSSGPGGEQYV.

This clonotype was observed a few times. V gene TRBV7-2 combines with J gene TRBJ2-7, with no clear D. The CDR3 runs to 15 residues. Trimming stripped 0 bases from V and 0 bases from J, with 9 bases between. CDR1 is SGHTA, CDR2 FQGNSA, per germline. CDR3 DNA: TGTGCCAGCAGCTTAGCGGCCTCAAGCTCCTACGAGCAGTACGTC. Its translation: CASSLAASSSYEQYV.

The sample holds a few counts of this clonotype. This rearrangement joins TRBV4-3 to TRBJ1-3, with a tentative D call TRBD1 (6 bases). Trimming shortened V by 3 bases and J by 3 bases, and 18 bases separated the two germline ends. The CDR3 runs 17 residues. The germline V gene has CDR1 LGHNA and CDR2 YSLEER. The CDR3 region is CASSHQIVQGGGNTIYF. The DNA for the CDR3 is TGCGCCAGCAGCCATCAAATAGTACAGGGAGGTGGAAACACCATATATTTT.

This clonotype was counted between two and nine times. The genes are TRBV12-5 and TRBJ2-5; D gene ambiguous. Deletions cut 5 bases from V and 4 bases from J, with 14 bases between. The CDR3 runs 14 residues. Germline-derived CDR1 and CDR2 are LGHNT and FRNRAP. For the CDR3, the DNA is TGTGCTAGTGGTCCCTGGGCCCAAGGAGAGACCCAGTACTTC. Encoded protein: CASGPWAQGETQYF.

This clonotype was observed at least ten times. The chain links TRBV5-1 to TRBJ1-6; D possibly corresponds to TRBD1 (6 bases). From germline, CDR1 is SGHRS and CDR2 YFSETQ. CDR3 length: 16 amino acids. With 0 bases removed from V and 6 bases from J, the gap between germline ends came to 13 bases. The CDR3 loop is CASSLDQGSPNSPLHF. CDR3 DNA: TGCGCCAGCAGCTTGGATCAGGGGTCGCCTAATTCACCCCTCCACTTT. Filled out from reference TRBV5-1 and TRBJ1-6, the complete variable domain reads KAGVTQTPRYLIKTRGQQVTLSCSPISGHRSVSWYQQTPGQGLQFLFEYFSETQRNKGNFPGRFSGRQFSNSRSEMNVSTLELGDSALYLCASSLDQGSPNSPLHFGNGTRLTVT.

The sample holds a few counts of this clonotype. The CDR3 nucleotides read TGCGCCAGCAGCCAACAGCAGGGGCAGGGAAACACCATATATTTT. Amino acids: CASSQQQGQGNTIYF. The chain carries TRBV4-3 and TRBJ1-3, with D possibly being TRBD1 (6 bases). V lost 2 bases to trimming and J lost 4 bases, with 12 bases between them. The CDR3 is made up of 15 amino acids. Germline V lookup: CDR1 LGHNA, CDR2 YSLEER.

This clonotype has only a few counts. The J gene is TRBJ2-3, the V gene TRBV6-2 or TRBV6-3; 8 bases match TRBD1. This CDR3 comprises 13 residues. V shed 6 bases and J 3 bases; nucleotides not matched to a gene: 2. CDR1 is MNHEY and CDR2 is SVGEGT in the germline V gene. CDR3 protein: CASRRDRTDTQYF. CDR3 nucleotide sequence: TGTGCCAGCAGACGGGACAGGACAGATACGCAGTATTTT.

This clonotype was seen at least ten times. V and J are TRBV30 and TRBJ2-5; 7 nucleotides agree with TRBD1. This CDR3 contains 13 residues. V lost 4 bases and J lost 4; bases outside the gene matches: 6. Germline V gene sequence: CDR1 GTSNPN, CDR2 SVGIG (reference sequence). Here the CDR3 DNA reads TGTGCCTGGAAAATGGGACAGCTAGAGACCCAGTACTTC. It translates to CAWKMGQLETQYF.

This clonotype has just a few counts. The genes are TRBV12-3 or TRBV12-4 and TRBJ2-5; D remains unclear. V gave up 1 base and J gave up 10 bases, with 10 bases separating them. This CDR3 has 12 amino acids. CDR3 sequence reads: CASSLDSANQYF. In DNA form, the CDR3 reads TGTGCCAGCAGTTTAGACAGTGCTAACCAGTACTTC.

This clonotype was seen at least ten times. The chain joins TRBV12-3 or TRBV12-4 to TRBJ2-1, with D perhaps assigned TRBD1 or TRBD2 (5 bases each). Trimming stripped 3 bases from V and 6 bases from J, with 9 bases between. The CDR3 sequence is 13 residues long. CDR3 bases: TGTGCCAGCAGTTTCAGAGGGGTCAATGAGCAGTTCTTC. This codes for CASSFRGVNEQFF.